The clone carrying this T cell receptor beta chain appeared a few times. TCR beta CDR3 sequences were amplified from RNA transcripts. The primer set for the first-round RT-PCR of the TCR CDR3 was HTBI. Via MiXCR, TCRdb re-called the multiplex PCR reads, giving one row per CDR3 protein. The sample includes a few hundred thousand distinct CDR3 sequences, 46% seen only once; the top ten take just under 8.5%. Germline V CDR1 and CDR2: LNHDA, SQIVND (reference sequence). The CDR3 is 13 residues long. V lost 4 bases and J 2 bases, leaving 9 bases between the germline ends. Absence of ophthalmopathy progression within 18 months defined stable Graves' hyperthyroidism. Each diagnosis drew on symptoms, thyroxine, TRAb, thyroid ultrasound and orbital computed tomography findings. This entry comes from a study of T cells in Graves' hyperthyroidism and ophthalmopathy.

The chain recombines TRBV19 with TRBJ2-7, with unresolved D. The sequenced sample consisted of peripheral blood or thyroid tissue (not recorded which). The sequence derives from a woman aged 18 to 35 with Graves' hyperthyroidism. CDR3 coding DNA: TGTGCCAGTAGTAGTCCTTCTACCTACGAGCAGTACTTC. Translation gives CASSSPSTYEQYF.